The 23 T cell receptor beta chains below were found in one sample sequenced in a study of cytomegalovirus exposure and HLA in healthy donors. The PCR employed 60 Vbeta primers together with 13 Jbeta primers. Profiling relied on immunoSEQ multiplex PCR, and the TCRdb table lists in-frame clones only, not all of them. Of about 130,000 clones in the sample, around two thirds were seen once. Input material: PBMCs. The source of these receptors is a man aged 60-69 years in good health and CMV-seropositive.

This sequence joins TRBV28 and TRBJ1-6; no definite D call. V shed 5 bases and J shed 8 bases, with 13 bases lying between them. The CDR3 runs 14 residues. Germline V lookup: CDR1 MDHEN, CDR2 SYDVKM. CDR3 sequence reads: CASSPASRDSPLHF. As DNA, the CDR3 is TGTGCCAGCAGTCCGGCCTCACGGGATTCACCCCTCCACTTT.

This clone was detected only a few times. The V and J genes are TRBV6-1 and TRBJ1-4, with D possibly TRBD1 on 6 matching bases. The germline gives CDR1 MNHNS, CDR2 SASEGT. With 10 bases removed from V and 8 bases from J, the gap between germline ends came to 20 bases. CDR3 length: 14 residues. The CDR3 region is CATILGGGYEKLFF. In DNA form, the CDR3 reads TGTGCCACTATCTTGGGAGGGGGGTACGAAAAACTGTTTTTT.

The CDR3 region is CASSLGGAGETQYF. The DNA for the CDR3 is TGTGCCAGCAGTTTAGGAGGGGCTGGGGAGACCCAGTACTTC. The chain uses TRBV28 and TRBJ2-5; a weak D match, TRBD2 (6 bases). The germline gives CDR1 MDHEN, CDR2 SYDVKM. The CDR3 runs 14 residues. V was shortened by 2 bases and J by 5 bases, with 12 bases between the two germline ends.

The chain's CDR3 is CASSFLSPGTGPTEAFF. The CDR3 nucleotides are TGTGCCAGCAGTTTCCTCTCTCCCGGGACAGGGCCCACTGAAGCTTTCTTT. The chain links TRBV28 to TRBJ1-1, with TRBD1 identical over 9 bases. CDR3 size: 17 residues. The trim removed 3 bases at V and 4 bases at J, leaving 12 bases unmatched. Per germline, CDR1 MDHEN and CDR2 SYDVKM.

The V gene is TRBV27, the J gene TRBJ1-1, with D maybe TRBD1 (5 bases). Germline-derived CDR1 and CDR2 are MNHEY and SMNVEV (reference sequence). Trimming shortened V by 6 bases and J by 10 bases, and 18 bases separated the two germline ends. The CDR3 is made up of 13 amino acids. CDR3 amino acids: CASSAGMRGLAFF. CDR3 DNA sequence: TGTGCCAGCAGCGCAGGGATGAGAGGTCTAGCTTTCTTT.

The gene calls are TRBV1 and TRBJ2-3; TRBD2, as called in the table, went unchecked against the DNA. TRBV1 is a listed pseudogene. This CDR3 comprises 19 residues. In nucleotides, the CDR3 is TGCACCAGCAGCCAAGAAGGGGAACGAGCGGGGGATTGCACAGATACGCAGTATTTT. Encoded protein: CTSSQEGERAGDCTDTQYF.

This clone was counted once. This chain links TRBV25-1 with TRBJ2-3; 7 positions match TRBD2. The CDR3 has 18 amino acids. The ends lost 0 bases at V and 2 bases at J; junction bases unmatched: 11. Germline V gene sequence: CDR1 MGHDK, CDR2 SYGVNS. CDR3 sequence reads: CASSEYVGSGLSTDTQYF. For the CDR3, the DNA is TGTGCCAGCAGTGAATATGTAGGTAGCGGGCTTTCCACAGATACGCAGTATTTT.

The J gene is TRBJ1-3, the V gene TRBV5-1, with a possible D match to TRBD1 (6 bases). The V gene lost 4 bases and the J gene lost 0 bases, with 14 bases spanning the gap. The germline gives CDR1 SGHRS, CDR2 YFSETQ. CDR3 length: 16 amino acids. The CDR3 sequence: CASSAQGLFSGNTIYF. The CDR3 DNA follows: TGCGCCAGCAGCGCTCAGGGGCTATTCTCTGGAAACACCATATATTTT.

The chain joins TRBV6-6 to TRBJ1-1; TRBD1 agrees at 9 bases. Germline V gene lookup returns CDR1 MNHNY and CDR2 SVGAGI (reference sequence). The ends lost 6 bases at V and 8 bases at J; junction bases unmatched: 4. CDR3 size: 12 residues. The CDR3 DNA follows: TGTGCCAGCAGCTACGACAGGGGGGAAGCTTTCTTT. The encoded protein is CASSYDRGEAFF.

The chain uses TRBV18 and TRBJ1-1; unclear D gene. Germline assignment: CDR1 KGHSH and CDR2 LQKENI. Trimming left V 3 bases short and J 3 bases short, with 8 bases between. The CDR3 has 13 residues. CDR3 residues: CASSPSPDTEAFF. The CDR3 region has the DNA TGTGCCAGCTCACCGTCCCCGGACACTGAAGCTTTCTTT.

The chain uses TRBV28 and TRBJ2-1; 7 bases map to TRBD1. This CDR3 spans 14 amino acids. With 6 bases clipped from V and 14 bases from J, the junction kept 16 bases outside the gene matches. Germline V lookup: CDR1 MDHEN, CDR2 SYDVKM. This chain's CDR3 is CASSYTGAAEPEFF. The CDR3 nucleotides are TGTGCCAGCAGCTATACAGGGGCAGCGGAGCCGGAGTTCTTC.

This clone is a singleton in its sample. The rearrangement joins TRBV19 to TRBJ1-5; TRBD1 matches at 8 bases. There are 19 residues in the CDR3. Trimming at V came to 5 bases and at J to 0 bases, leaving 15 bases not matched to a gene. Looked up from germline, CDR1 is LNHDA and CDR2 is SQIVND (reference sequence). The CDR3 sequence is CASSGTATGDFFSNQPQHF. The CDR3 nucleotides read TGTGCCAGTAGTGGCACGGCGACAGGGGATTTTTTTAGCAATCAGCCCCAGCATTTT.

This clone has only a few counts. This sequence joins TRBV30 and TRBJ2-3; 8 bases are shared with TRBD1. The V and J ends lost 0 bases and 4 bases, in that order; junction bases with no gene match: 0. The CDR3 extends over 13 amino acids. Germline-derived CDR1 and CDR2 are GTSNPN and SVGIG (reference sequence). The CDR3 DNA follows: TGTGCCTGGAGTGTACAGGGGGCAGATACGCAGTATTTT. Translating it yields CAWSVQGADTQYF.

This clone has just one count. The chain uses TRBV2 and TRBJ2-3; 13 bases are a match to TRBD2. The CDR3 runs to 15 residues. Germline lookup yields CDR1 SNHLY and CDR2 FYNNEI. The trim removed 8 bases at V and 3 bases at J, leaving 5 bases unmatched. CDR3 loop: CASGGLAGRTDTQYF. CDR3 sequence (DNA): TGTGCCAGCGGGGGACTAGCGGGGAGGACAGATACGCAGTATTTT.

The rearrangement joins TRBV11-2 to TRBJ2-7, with D perhaps matching TRBD1 (6 bases). The CDR3 covers 14 residues. V dropped 5 bases and J dropped 3 bases, with 14 bases sitting between them. CDR1 SGHAT and CDR2 FQNNGV come from the germline V gene. This CDR3 reads CASSTSGENYEQYF. CDR3 coding DNA: TGTGCCAGCAGCACATCAGGGGAGAACTACGAGCAGTACTTC.

The chain links TRBV7-6 to TRBJ2-3; TRBD2 might be the D (6 bases). V lost 2 bases to trimming and J lost 2 bases, with 8 bases between them. Germline CDR1 SGHVS, CDR2 FNYEAQ. This CDR3 is 14 amino acids long. CDR3 DNA sequence: TGTGCCAGCAGCTTACCGGGGGTCACAGATACGCAGTATTTT. This translates into CASSLPGVTDTQYF.

The J gene is TRBJ1-1, the V gene TRBV9; D remains ambiguous. Per germline, CDR1 SGDLS and CDR2 YYNGEE. The CDR3 totals 16 residues. Deletions cut 3 bases from V and 5 bases from J, with 20 bases between. The CDR3 is CASSAEGGGGGTEAFF. CDR3 coding DNA: TGTGCCAGCAGCGCGGAGGGAGGCGGAGGAGGGACTGAAGCTTTCTTT.

This chain uses TRBV6-5 with TRBJ1-1; 7 positions agree with TRBD1. CDR3 length: 15 amino acids. The germline V gene has CDR1 MNHEY and CDR2 SVGAGI. V shed 0 bases, J shed 3 bases, and the junction held 4 bases outside the gene matches. In DNA, the CDR3 is TGTGCCAGCAGTTACTCATGGCAGGGGGACACTGAAGCTTTCTTT. This gives the protein CASSYSWQGDTEAFF.

The V and J genes are TRBV18 and TRBJ2-1; 8 positions match TRBD2. The CDR3 consists of 16 residues. The V segment lost 3 bases and the J segment 2 bases; nucleotides outside the gene matches: 6. CDR1 is KGHSH and CDR2 is LQKENI in the germline V gene. CDR3 sequence reads: CASSPTSGGPYNEQFF. In nucleotides, the CDR3 is TGTGCCAGCTCACCTACAAGCGGGGGCCCCTACAATGAGCAGTTCTTC.

The rearrangement uses TRBV7-6 and TRBJ2-5; 11 bases align to TRBD1. The V gene's germline CDR1 is SGHVS and CDR2 FNYEAQ. Trimming at V came to 4 bases and at J to 5 bases, leaving 6 bases not matched to a gene. CDR3 length: 15 residues. The CDR3 protein is CASSSWTGGDETQYF. In DNA, the CDR3 is TGTGCCAGCAGCTCCTGGACAGGGGGCGACGAGACCCAGTACTTC.

The chain links TRBV13 to TRBJ1-4; 9 bases match TRBD1. This CDR3 spans 15 amino acids. The V gene end was trimmed by 4 bases and the J gene end by 3 bases; junction bases not matched to a gene: 3. Germline lookup yields CDR1 PRHDT and CDR2 FYEKMQ (reference sequence). In DNA, the CDR3 is TGTGCCAGCAGCTCAGGGACAGGGTCTAATGAAAAACTGTTTTTT. It is translated as CASSSGTGSNEKLFF.

The genes are TRBV21-1 and TRBJ2-2; the tabulated D call, TRBD1, remains unverified against the DNA. TRBV21-1 is classified as a pseudogene. The CDR3 runs 21 residues. CDR3 bases: TGTGCCAGCAGCAAACAGGGTCCGTGTATAAGGGGACAGGAAATTACCGGGGAGCTGTTTTTT. Its protein is CASSKQGPCIRGQEITGELFF.

This clone appeared a single time. This rearrangement joins TRBV6-1 to TRBJ2-3, with D perhaps matching TRBD2 (7 bases). The CDR3 consists of 15 residues. The V end lost 11 bases, the J end lost 2 bases, and 20 bases lay between the germline ends. Per the germline V gene, CDR1 is MNHNS and CDR2 is SASEGT. The chain's CDR3 is CAGGRQGGVTDTQYF. Written as DNA, the CDR3 is TGTGCCGGGGGCCGACAAGGGGGGGTCACAGATACGCAGTATTTT.